Below, 29 T cell receptor beta chains from the same sample are listed, as sequenced in a study of cytomegalovirus exposure and HLA in healthy donors. 13 Jbeta primers and 60 Vbeta primers were used for the PCR. Assay: immunoSEQ multiplex PCR; the TCRdb copy retains only in-frame clones and omits some. This table holds over 250,000 clones, 80% to 90% found once. The specimen was PBMCs. These receptors all stem from a middle-aged man in good health and CMV-seropositive.

This rearrangement joins TRBV29-1 to TRBJ2-3; 12 bases are shared with TRBD2. CDR1 SQVTM and CDR2 ANQGSEA come from the germline V gene. Trimming cost V 6 bases and J 2 bases; bases outside gene matches: 6. This CDR3 spans 15 amino acids. In DNA form, the CDR3 reads TGCAGCGTCGCGACTAGCGGGAGACACACAGATACGCAGTATTTT. Encoded protein: CSVATSGRHTDTQYF.

Written as DNA, the CDR3 is TGTGCCAGCAGCGTGGCAGGGGTAGGATTTAGAAGCAATCAGCCCCAGCATTTT. Its translation is CASSVAGVGFRSNQPQHF. V gene TRBV9 combines with J gene TRBJ1-5; D possibly corresponds to TRBD1 (6 bases). The germline V gene has CDR1 SGDLS and CDR2 YYNGEE. The CDR3 loop spans 18 amino acids. Trimming cost V 2 bases and J 1 base, with 19 bases left between them.

The chain links TRBV28 to TRBJ1-5; TRBD1 matches 12 bases. Germline loops: CDR1 MDHEN, CDR2 SYDVKM. Losses at the gene ends were 10 bases for V and 6 bases for J; bases not matched to a gene: 13. CDR3 length equals 16 residues. The CDR3 protein is CATVGTGGVRGQPQHF. As DNA, the CDR3 is TGTGCCACCGTGGGGACAGGGGGCGTCCGGGGTCAGCCCCAGCATTTT.

The V gene is TRBV7-2, the J gene TRBJ1-2; TRBD1 might be the D (6 bases). There are 15 residues in the CDR3. The germline V gene has CDR1 SGHTA and CDR2 FQGNSA. The V end was cut by 2 bases, the J end by 8 bases, with 18 bases between. Written as DNA, the CDR3 is TGTGCCAGCAGCTTAATGGGACAACCGGGTGGAGGCTACACCTTC. Protein product: CASSLMGQPGGGYTF.

The V gene is TRBV7-8, the J gene TRBJ2-2; D gene uncertain. CDR1 and CDR2 (germline): SGHVS, FQNEAQ. This CDR3 is built from 15 residues. V shed 5 bases and J shed 1 base, with 11 bases lying between them. As DNA, the CDR3 is TGTGCCAGCAGCGAATGGGCAGGGAACACCGGGGAGCTGTTTTTT. It yields the protein CASSEWAGNTGELFF.

CDR3 sequence reads: CASSLLQGSSSGANVLTF. In nucleotides, the CDR3 is TGTGCCAGCTCACTACTACAGGGCTCAAGCTCTGGGGCCAACGTCCTGACTTTC. The genes are TRBV18 and TRBJ2-6; D is possibly TRBD1 (6 bases). Germline lookup yields CDR1 KGHSH and CDR2 LQKENI. The length of the CDR3 is 18 residues. Trimming shortened V by 4 bases and J by 0 bases, and 16 bases separated the two germline ends.

The chain has TRBV6-6 and TRBJ2-7; 9 bases fit TRBD1. Germline loops: CDR1 MNHNY, CDR2 SVGAGI (reference sequence). The CDR3 has 16 residues. V shed 0 bases, J shed 5 bases, and the junction held 8 bases outside the gene matches. The CDR3 nucleotides read TGTGCCAGCAGTTACTCGATAGGGACAGGGAGCAACGAGCAGTACTTC. It is translated as CASSYSIGTGSNEQYF.

V gene TRBV19 combines with J gene TRBJ2-7; TRBD2 aligns across 8 bases. CDR1 is LNHDA and CDR2 is SQIVND in the germline V gene (reference sequence). Losses at the gene ends were 6 bases for V and 1 base for J; bases not matched to a gene: 8. The CDR3 contains 15 residues. CDR3 residues: CASRLAETGSYEQYF. In nucleotides, the CDR3 is TGTGCCAGTAGACTAGCGGAAACCGGGTCCTACGAGCAGTACTTC.

The chain couples TRBV5-1 to TRBJ2-2; 7 nucleotides line up with TRBD1. Germline CDR1 is SGHRS and CDR2 is YFSETQ. This CDR3 comprises 16 residues. Trimming cost V 4 bases and J 4 bases; bases outside gene matches: 10. CDR3 amino acids: CASSPRDRGITGELFF. The DNA of the CDR3 is TGCGCCAGCAGCCCCCGGGACAGAGGGATCACCGGGGAGCTGTTTTTT.

V usage is TRBV14 and J usage is TRBJ2-3; a weak D match, TRBD2 (5 bases). Germline V lookup: CDR1 SGHDN, CDR2 FVKESK. This CDR3 region has 14 residues. V gave up 2 bases and J gave up 4 bases, with 10 bases separating them. Here the CDR3 DNA reads TGTGCCAGCAGCCAACGGAGGTATGCAGATACGCAGTATTTT. Translating gives CASSQRRYADTQYF. The full variable domain, its missing parts supplied by reference TRBV14 and TRBJ2-3, is EAGVTQFPSHSVIEKGQTVTLRCDPISGHDNLYWYRRVMGKEIKFLLHFVKESKQDESGMPNNRFLAERTGGTYSTLKVQPAELEDSGVYFCASSQRRYADTQYFGPGTRLTVL.

The V gene is TRBV5-6, the J gene TRBJ2-2; TRBD2 might be the D (5 bases). This CDR3 is built from 15 residues. V shed 4 bases and J shed 6 bases, with 16 bases lying between them. The germline gives CDR1 SGHDT, CDR2 YYEEEE. The chain's CDR3 is CASSPGVRVAGELFF. CDR3 DNA: TGTGCCAGCAGCCCCGGGGTGCGGGTTGCCGGGGAGCTGTTTTTT.

The chain links TRBV4-1 to TRBJ2-7; 12 bases fit TRBD2. The V and J ends lost 5 bases and 4 bases, in that order; junction bases with no gene match: 6. CDR3 length: 15 amino acids. Germline CDR1 MGHRA, CDR2 YSYEKL. CDR3 DNA: TGCGCCAGCAGCTCAGGACTAGCGGGAAGTTACGAGCAGTACTTC. Residues: CASSSGLAGSYEQYF.

The chain has TRBV4-1 and TRBJ1-1; possibly TRBD1 for D (5 bases). This CDR3 comprises 14 residues. Trimming removed 1 base at V and 8 bases at J, with 14 bases between. Looked up from germline, CDR1 is MGHRA and CDR2 is YSYEKL. As DNA, the CDR3 is TGCGCCAGCAGCCAAGCAGGGTTAGAAACCGAAGCTTTCTTT. It translates to CASSQAGLETEAFF.

The table lists this clone with a count of one. The chain links TRBV2 to TRBJ1-6; 12 positions match TRBD1. The CDR3 totals 16 residues. Trimming at V came to 5 bases and at J to 10 bases, leaving 9 bases not matched to a gene. Germline-derived CDR1 and CDR2 are SNHLY and FYNNEI. In DNA, the CDR3 is TGTGCCAGCAGTCCCGGGACAGGGGGCAGGAGGTCACCCCTCCACTTT. It specifies CASSPGTGGRRSPLHF.

A note on this clone: The same CDR3 can be traced to other DNA sequences in this sample. The CDR3, as DNA: TGTGCCAGCAGTCCCCGACAGGGCTATGGCTACACCTTC. This encodes CASSPRQGYGYTF. The J gene is TRBJ1-2, the V gene TRBV27; 7 bases align to TRBD1. The CDR3 runs to 13 residues. J gave up 4 bases and V 5 bases, and 4 bases lay outside the gene matches. CDR1 and CDR2 from the germline V gene are MNHEY and SMNVEV (reference sequence).

The V and J genes are TRBV19 and TRBJ1-6; 7 positions agree with TRBD1. Germline V CDR1 and CDR2: LNHDA, SQIVND (reference sequence). The CDR3 is made up of 16 amino acids. Trimming at V came to 4 bases and at J to 5 bases, leaving 8 bases not matched to a gene. CDR3 bases: TGTGCCAGTAGTACCTTAGGCAGGGGGAATAATTCACCCCTCCACTTT. Its protein is CASSTLGRGNNSPLHF.

V gene TRBV10-3 combines with J gene TRBJ2-3; TRBD1 might be the D (6 bases). The length of the CDR3 is 15 residues. V was cut by 10 bases and J by 1 base, with 18 bases left in between. Germline V gene lookup returns CDR1 ENHRY and CDR2 SYGVKD. The CDR3 DNA reads as TGTGCCACAAGGGACAATACTAGGGGCACAGATACGCAGTATTTT. It translates to CATRDNTRGTDTQYF.

J is TRBJ1-1 and V is TRBV19; TRBD1 aligns across 9 bases. CDR1 is LNHDA and CDR2 is SQIVND in the germline V gene (reference sequence). The CDR3 sequence is 14 residues long. Trimming took 3 bases from V and 2 from J; bases not matched to a gene: 1. In nucleotides, the CDR3 is TGTGCCAGTAGTATGGGACAGGGCAACACTGAAGCTTTCTTT. This codes for CASSMGQGNTEAFF.

The V gene is TRBV7-8, the J gene TRBJ1-2; 8 positions agree with TRBD1. Germline loops: CDR1 SGHVS, CDR2 FQNEAQ. The CDR3 is 15 residues long. The J segment lost 0 bases and the V segment lost 5 bases, leaving 5 bases of the junction unmatched. Here the CDR3 reads CASSPRGLSNYGYTF. The CDR3 DNA reads TGTGCCAGCAGCCCCAGGGGGCTGTCTAACTATGGCTACACCTTC.

The rearrangement uses TRBV30 and TRBJ2-1; 7 positions match TRBD2. The CDR3 has 11 amino acids. Unmatched junction bases numbered 3, after V lost 8 bases and J lost 5 bases. Germline lookup yields CDR1 GTSNPN and CDR2 SVGIG (reference sequence). CDR3 sequence reads: CATRGDNEQFF. The CDR3 DNA reads TGTGCCACTCGGGGGGACAATGAGCAGTTCTTC.

The J gene is TRBJ1-1, the V gene TRBV7-3; a weak D match, TRBD1 (6 bases). Looked up from germline, CDR1 is SGHTA and CDR2 is FQGTGA. The V end lost 4 bases, the J end lost 6 bases, and 12 bases lay between the germline ends. The CDR3 extends over 13 amino acids. The CDR3 loop reads CASSSLDRSEAFF. Here the CDR3 DNA reads TGTGCCAGCAGCTCTTTAGACAGGTCTGAAGCTTTCTTT.

V is TRBV30 and J is TRBJ2-1, with a possible D match to TRBD2 (6 bases). The V end was cut by 3 bases, the J end by 6 bases, with 12 bases between. Germline V gene lookup returns CDR1 GTSNPN and CDR2 SVGIG (reference sequence). The CDR3 consists of 13 residues. CDR3 sequence (DNA): TGTGCCTGGAGACCGGGACTGGGCAATGAGCAGTTCTTC. It is translated as CAWRPGLGNEQFF.

In this sample, this clone turned up a few times. The V and J genes are TRBV5-6 and TRBJ2-7, with D perhaps matching TRBD2 (6 bases). The CDR3 runs 15 residues. Germline lookup yields CDR1 SGHDT and CDR2 YYEEEE. V lost 4 bases, J lost 3 bases, and 17 bases lay in between. CDR3: CASSEQSGLGYEQYF. The DNA for the CDR3 is TGTGCCAGCAGCGAGCAAAGCGGGTTGGGCTACGAGCAGTACTTC.

The rearrangement links TRBV4-1 to TRBJ2-4; D gene ambiguous. V was pared by 6 bases and J by 1 base, with 13 bases between. CDR3 length: 15 amino acids. Germline V lookup: CDR1 MGHRA, CDR2 YSYEKL. The CDR3 region has the DNA TGCGCCAGCAGACCGTCAGAATCGGCCAAAAACATTCAGTACTTC. Amino acids: CASRPSESAKNIQYF.

This clone occurred once. V is TRBV5-8 and J is TRBJ1-1; D not certain. Trimming took off 0 bases at V and 1 base at J, with 4 bases between the two ends. This CDR3 region has 13 residues. Per germline, CDR1 SGHTS and CDR2 YDEGEE. DNA of the CDR3: TGTGCCAGCAGCTTGGGGAGGAACACTGAAGCTTTCTTT. Translation gives CASSLGRNTEAFF.

The chain recombines TRBV19 with TRBJ2-7; 10 bases align to TRBD2. Germline lookup yields CDR1 LNHDA and CDR2 SQIVND (reference sequence). This CDR3 is built from 17 residues. V shed 6 bases, J shed 2 bases, and the junction held 13 bases outside the gene matches. The CDR3 region is CASSRPALAGETYEQYF. In nucleotides, the CDR3 is TGTGCCAGTAGCAGACCCGCTCTAGCGGGAGAGACCTACGAGCAGTACTTC.

V is TRBV19 and J is TRBJ1-4, with TRBD1 as a possible D gene (6 bases). This CDR3 has 15 amino acids. Trimming left V 4 bases short and J 8 bases short, with 17 bases between. CDR1 and CDR2 from the germline V gene are LNHDA and SQIVND (reference sequence). CDR3 nucleotide sequence: TGTGCCAGTAGTACCCTGGACAGCTCGGGAGAAAAACTGTTTTTT. This sequence encodes CASSTLDSSGEKLFF.

This chain uses TRBV10-3 with TRBJ2-1, with TRBD2 identical over 14 bases. From germline, CDR1 is ENHRY and CDR2 SYGVKD. CDR3 size: 18 residues. J lost 0 bases, V lost 6 bases, and 7 bases had no gene match. The CDR3 nucleotides read TGTGCCATCAGCTCATCCGGGACTAGCGGGAGCTCCTACAATGAGCAGTTCTTC. Encoded protein: CAISSSGTSGSSYNEQFF.

This clone has a handful of counts. The rearrangement uses TRBV5-5 and TRBJ2-7; 7 positions match TRBD1. This CDR3 has 16 amino acids. V trimming: 0 bases; J trimming: 4 bases; junction bases outside the gene matches: 10. Looked up from germline, CDR1 is SGHKS and CDR2 is YYEKEE (reference sequence). CDR3 in DNA: TGTGCCAGCAGCTTGGGTCCCAATGGACAGGCTTACGAGCAGTACTTC. This gives the protein CASSLGPNGQAYEQYF.